One sample yielded the 27 T cell receptor beta chains listed below, sequenced in a study of T cell responses to AZD1222 COVID-19 vaccine. Sequencing was performed with immunoSEQ multiplex PCR; in TCRdb, only in-frame clones are kept and a portion is missing. The sample carries approximately 74,000 clones, around nine tenths recorded once. The sample here was peripheral blood, taken 28 days after the second AZD1222 dose. These receptors were taken from an adult who received the AZD1222 COVID-19 vaccine.

The V and J genes are TRBV3-1 (or the pseudogene TRBV3-2) and TRBJ1-2; D not certain. Germline V lookup: CDR1 LGHDT, CDR2 YNNKEL (reference sequence). The CDR3 contains 13 residues. The V gene lost 0 bases and the J gene lost 7 bases, with 9 bases spanning the gap. This CDR3 reads CASSQDSGSGYTF. Written as DNA, the CDR3 is TGTGCCAGCAGCCAAGATTCCGGGAGTGGCTACACCTTC.

The rearrangement links TRBV6-5 to TRBJ2-5; D uncertain. The V gene's germline CDR1 is MNHEY and CDR2 SVGAGI. The CDR3 contains 15 residues. V gave up 2 bases and J gave up 1 base, with 11 bases separating them. CDR3 sequence: CASSYAVAPQETQYF. The CDR3 DNA follows: TGTGCCAGCAGTTACGCAGTGGCCCCCCAAGAGACCCAGTACTTC.

The chain joins TRBV6-6 to TRBJ1-2; D unclear. Germline CDR1 and CDR2: MNHNY and SVGAGI (reference sequence). CDR3 size: 11 residues. Trimming took off 6 bases at V and 8 bases at J, with 10 bases between the two ends. The CDR3 here is CASSWERGYTF. The CDR3 region has the DNA TGTGCCAGCAGCTGGGAAAGGGGCTACACCTTC.

This chain uses TRBV29-1 with TRBJ1-2, with no clear D. The length of the CDR3 is 12 residues. V was cut by 3 bases and J by 2 bases, with 7 bases left in between. The V gene's germline CDR1 is SQVTM and CDR2 ANQGSEA. Here the CDR3 DNA reads TGCAGCGTTGAGTCGGTGAACTATGGCTACACCTTC. Protein product: CSVESVNYGYTF.

The rearrangement joins TRBV7-9 to TRBJ1-1; a weak D match, TRBD1 (5 bases). Per germline, CDR1 SEHNR and CDR2 FQNEAQ (reference sequence). This CDR3 has 14 amino acids. V lost 1 base and J 5 bases, leaving 11 bases between the germline ends. The DNA of the CDR3 is TGTGCCAGCAGCTTAGTAGGGGCGCGGACTGAAGCTTTCTTT. This codes for CASSLVGARTEAFF.

The chain joins TRBV2 to TRBJ1-3, with D possibly being TRBD1 (6 bases). The CDR3 is made up of 17 amino acids. Looked up from germline, CDR1 is SNHLY and CDR2 is FYNNEI. Trimming took off 10 bases at V and 0 bases at J, with 22 bases between the two ends. The CDR3 nucleotides are TGTGCCAAGCAGGGGCAGTTTGGGGGCCTCTCTGGAAACACCATATATTTT. Translating it yields CAKQGQFGGLSGNTIYF.

This clone was seen only once. The rearrangement joins TRBV3-1 (or the pseudogene TRBV3-2) to TRBJ1-5; 7 nucleotides match TRBD1. CDR1 is LGHDT and CDR2 is YNNKEL in the germline V gene (reference sequence). The V segment lost 4 bases and the J segment 7 bases; nucleotides outside the gene matches: 10. The CDR3 covers 15 residues. The CDR3 spells CASSPGTARWQPQHF. The CDR3 region has the DNA TGTGCCAGCAGCCCAGGGACAGCTCGATGGCAGCCCCAGCATTTT.

Only one count was recorded for this clone. This chain uses TRBV5-1 with TRBJ1-5; TRBD1 is a possible D gene (5 bases). Per the germline V gene, CDR1 is SGHRS and CDR2 is YFSETQ. This CDR3 has 14 amino acids. The V gene lost 4 bases and the J gene lost 3 bases, with 11 bases spanning the gap. CDR3 protein: CASSTDSYNQPQHF. The CDR3 DNA sequence: TGCGCCAGCAGCACCGACAGTTACAATCAGCCCCAGCATTTT.

The J gene is TRBJ1-6, the V gene TRBV2, with 8 bases matching TRBD1. Germline CDR1 SNHLY, CDR2 FYNNEI. Trimming cost V 4 bases and J 10 bases; bases outside gene matches: 12. The CDR3 is 16 residues long. The CDR3 loop is CASSGGTGGLGSPLHF. CDR3 bases: TGTGCCAGCAGTGGGGGAACAGGGGGTCTAGGGTCACCCCTCCACTTT.

This rearrangement joins TRBV9 to TRBJ2-3; 10 bases map to TRBD2. The CDR3 sequence is 21 residues long. From germline, CDR1 is SGDLS and CDR2 YYNGEE. The trim removed 4 bases at V and 2 bases at J, leaving 22 bases unmatched. Here the CDR3 reads CASSPRSRFVGAGGDTDTQYF. The CDR3, as DNA: TGTGCCAGCAGCCCACGGAGCCGCTTCGTTGGAGCGGGAGGGGACACAGATACGCAGTATTTT.

This clone was picked up one time. V and J are TRBV7-2 and TRBJ1-5; D unresolved. Germline CDR1 SGHTA, CDR2 FQGNSA. Deletions cut 1 base from V and 6 bases from J, with 10 bases between. The CDR3 is made up of 14 amino acids. CDR3 in DNA: TGTGCCAGCAGCTTAGGTTTTGACGGTCAGCCCCAGCATTTT. The encoded protein is CASSLGFDGQPQHF.

The chain carries TRBV7-8 and TRBJ2-1; 8 bases fit TRBD2. The CDR3 runs to 15 residues. The V gene end was trimmed by 1 base and the J gene end by 7 bases; junction bases not matched to a gene: 6. CDR1 is SGHVS and CDR2 is FQNEAQ in the germline V gene. The CDR3 nucleotides read TGTGCCAGCAGCTTAGGAGCGGGAGAGGCAAATGAGCAGTTCTTC. Protein sequence: CASSLGAGEANEQFF. The entire variable domain, with the rest obtained from reference TRBV7-8 and TRBJ2-1, is as follows: GAGVSQSPRYKVAKRGQDVALRCDPISGHVSLFWYQQALGQGPEFLTYFQNEAQLDKSGLPSDRFFAERPEGSVSTLKIQRTQQEDSAVYLCASSLGAGEANEQFFGPGTRLTVL.

The chain couples TRBV7-6 to TRBJ2-3; no clear D gene. This CDR3 region has 13 residues. CDR1 and CDR2 from the germline V gene are SGHVS and FNYEAQ. Trimming stripped 5 bases from V and 3 bases from J, with 9 bases between. The CDR3 region has the DNA TGTGCCAGCAGCCCCCGCCGGACAGATACGCAGTATTTT. It yields the protein CASSPRRTDTQYF.

This rearrangement joins TRBV14 to TRBJ1-3, with D hard to call. V lost 4 bases and J 11 bases, leaving 18 bases between the germline ends. The germline V gene encodes CDR1 SGHDN and CDR2 FVKESK. This CDR3 is built from 14 residues. CDR3 sequence: CASSPAIAGIAIYF. CDR3 bases: TGTGCCAGCAGCCCAGCCATCGCGGGGATCGCCATATATTTT. The variable domain in full, completed from reference TRBV14 and TRBJ1-3, reads EAGVTQFPSHSVIEKGQTVTLRCDPISGHDNLYWYRRVMGKEIKFLLHFVKESKQDESGMPNNRFLAERTGGTYSTLKVQPAELEDSGVYFCASSPAIAGIAIYFGEGSWLTVV.

This rearrangement joins TRBV5-1 to TRBJ2-5; D gene uncertain. The CDR3 spans 16 residues. V gave up 0 bases and J gave up 5 bases, with 17 bases separating them. Germline V gene lookup returns CDR1 SGHRS and CDR2 YFSETQ. The CDR3 spells CASSLAYFRLSETQYF. DNA for the CDR3: TGCGCCAGCAGCTTGGCCTACTTCCGGTTGTCGGAGACCCAGTACTTC. The full variable domain, with the rest looked up from reference TRBV5-1 and TRBJ2-5, is KAGVTQTPRYLIKTRGQQVTLSCSPISGHRSVSWYQQTPGQGLQFLFEYFSETQRNKGNFPGRFSGRQFSNSRSEMNVSTLELGDSALYLCASSLAYFRLSETQYFGPGTRLLVL.

This chain's CDR3 is CSARGARGQFF. CDR3 nucleotides: TGCAGTGCTAGAGGCGCTAGGGGGCAGTTCTTC. The chain couples TRBV20-1 to TRBJ2-1; D is perhaps TRBD1 (5 bases). Per germline, CDR1 DFQATT and CDR2 SNEGSKA (reference sequence). The CDR3 has 11 amino acids. V was cut by 1 base and J by 12 bases, with 10 bases left in between.

This sequence joins TRBV13 and TRBJ2-1; 12 bases map to TRBD2. Germline-derived CDR1 and CDR2 are PRHDT and FYEKMQ (reference sequence). The CDR3 sequence is 15 residues long. The trim removed 3 bases at V and 8 bases at J, leaving 5 bases unmatched. CDR3 in amino acids: CASSFGLAGMDEQFF. The CDR3, as DNA: TGTGCCAGCAGCTTCGGACTAGCGGGAATGGATGAGCAGTTCTTC.

The rearrangement links TRBV21-1 to TRBJ1-5; TRBD1, the table's D call, was not compared with the DNA. TRBV21-1 is classified as a pseudogene. This CDR3 has 20 residues. The CDR3 reads CASSNPLPLRDRGSNQPQHF. The CDR3 DNA sequence: TGTGCCAGCAGCAACCCACTACCCCTTAGGGACAGGGGGAGCAATCAGCCCCAGCATTTT.

The V gene is TRBV27, the J gene TRBJ1-1; D ambiguous. The length of the CDR3 is 15 residues. V lost 0 bases and J 10 bases, leaving 18 bases between the germline ends. CDR1 is MNHEY, CDR2 SMNVEV, per germline (reference sequence). CDR3 residues: CASSLSNRVRSGAFF. CDR3 coding DNA: TGTGCCAGCAGTTTATCGAATCGGGTTCGGAGTGGAGCTTTCTTT.

J is TRBJ2-2 and V is TRBV2; TRBD1 matches at 9 bases. V lost 5 bases and J lost 3; bases outside the gene matches: 4. Germline loops: CDR1 SNHLY, CDR2 FYNNEI. The CDR3 contains 15 residues. CDR3 region: CASSTQGAYTGELFF. CDR3 DNA: TGTGCCAGCAGTACACAGGGGGCTTACACCGGGGAGCTGTTTTTT.

The chain combines TRBV29-1 with TRBJ2-2; D could derive from TRBD1 or TRBD2 (6 bases each). The CDR3 totals 15 residues. Germline V gene lookup returns CDR1 SQVTM and CDR2 ANQGSEA. Trimming took 7 bases from V and 2 from J, leaving 17 bases between them. CDR3 protein: CSARRGDTNTGELFF. CDR3 bases: TGCAGCGCCCGTAGGGGGGACACCAACACCGGGGAGCTGTTTTTT.

The chain links TRBV2 to TRBJ1-4; D unclear. V gave up 4 bases and J gave up 6 bases, with 3 bases separating them. The CDR3 runs 11 residues. Germline lookup yields CDR1 SNHLY and CDR2 FYNNEI. CDR3 sequence reads: CASSGHEKLFF. The CDR3 DNA reads as TGTGCCAGCAGTGGGCATGAAAAACTGTTTTTT. Based on the CDR3 plus reference TRBV2 and TRBJ1-4, the full variable domain is EPEVTQTPSHQVTQMGQEVILRCVPISNHLYFYWYRQILGQKVEFLVSFYNNEISEKSEIFDDQFSVERPDGSNFTLKIRSTKLEDSAMYFCASSGHEKLFFGSGTQLSVL.

This clone has only one observation. The CDR3 spells CASSLQPGTGEKLFF. The CDR3, as DNA: TGCGCCAGCAGCCTACAACCGGGGACGGGTGAAAAACTGTTTTTT. The chain links TRBV5-1 to TRBJ1-4, with TRBD1 as a possible D gene (5 bases). Looked up from germline, CDR1 is SGHRS and CDR2 is YFSETQ. V was trimmed by 4 bases and J by 7 bases, leaving 17 bases between them. This CDR3 is built from 15 residues.

The chain joins TRBV20-1 to TRBJ2-3, with TRBD2 matching over 8 bases. CDR3 length: 14 amino acids. V was pared by 3 bases and J by 7 bases, with 9 bases of the junction left unmatched. Germline CDR1 is DFQATT and CDR2 is SNEGSKA (reference sequence). This CDR3 is CSASPGLAGNTQYF. DNA for the CDR3: TGCAGTGCTAGTCCCGGGTTAGCGGGAAATACGCAGTATTTT.

V is TRBV5-6 and J is TRBJ2-1, with 12 bases lining up with TRBD2. Looked up from germline, CDR1 is SGHDT and CDR2 is YYEEEE. This CDR3 is 17 amino acids long. Unmatched junction bases numbered 5, after V lost 0 bases and J lost 4 bases. CDR3 amino acids: CASSLVRLAGGYNEQFF. In DNA, the CDR3 is TGTGCCAGCAGCTTGGTCCGTCTAGCGGGAGGGTACAATGAGCAGTTCTTC. The full variable domain, in which reference TRBV5-6 and TRBJ2-1 provide the parts outside the CDR3, is DAGVTQSPTHLIKTRGQQVTLRCSPKSGHDTVSWYQQALGQGPQFIFQYYEEEERQRGNFPDRFSGHQFPNYSSELNVNALLLGDSALYLCASSLVRLAGGYNEQFFGPGTRLTVL.

The V gene is TRBV30, the J gene TRBJ1-1; TRBD1 matches at 7 bases. Losses at the gene ends were 4 bases for V and 2 bases for J; bases not matched to a gene: 7. CDR1 is GTSNPN and CDR2 is SVGIG in the germline V gene (reference sequence). CDR3 length equals 14 residues. The CDR3: CAWTEGGVNTEAFF. The CDR3 nucleotides read TGTGCCTGGACTGAAGGGGGCGTCAACACTGAAGCTTTCTTT.

J is TRBJ2-1 and V is TRBV6-2 or TRBV6-3; D gene unclear. This CDR3 region has 13 residues. Germline lookup yields CDR1 MNHEY and CDR2 SVGEGT. The V end was cut by 5 bases, the J end by 9 bases, with 14 bases between. The CDR3 DNA sequence: TGTGCCAGCAGTGGGGAATTCCGCGGTGAGCAGTTCTTC. This gives the protein CASSGEFRGEQFF.